The 5 T cell receptor beta chains presented below share a single source sample, sequenced in a study of cytomegalovirus exposure and HLA in healthy donors. The PCR employed 60 Vbeta primers together with 13 Jbeta primers. TCRdb's table, derived via immunoSEQ multiplex PCR, lists solely in-frame clones and lacks some. The table has some 130,000 clones, less than 85% seen once. Sequencing was carried out using PBMCs. Every receptor here comes from a young man in good health and CMV-seronegative.

The chain carries TRBV5-4 and TRBJ2-3, with TRBD2 matching over 12 bases. J was trimmed by 3 bases and V by 0 bases; bases with no gene match: 5. Germline assignment: CDR1 SGHNT and CDR2 YYREEE (reference sequence). This CDR3 contains 17 residues. CDR3 bases: TGTGCCAGCAGCTTGGGACTAGCGGGAGAGAAAACAGATACGCAGTATTTT. It is translated as CASSLGLAGEKTDTQYF.

With regard to this clone: The DNA is omitted, as the CDR3 cannot be located on it reliably, and the CDR3 follows TCRdb's listing. The chain is built from TRBV19 and TRBJ1-5; the table gives TRBD1 as D, unverified against the DNA. In germline, CDR1 is LNHDA, CDR2 SQIVND (reference sequence). The CDR3 region is 14 residues in length, termini included. This CDR3 reads CATVGQGSNQPQNF.

This clone was recorded only once. The chain links TRBV5-1 to TRBJ2-3; 14 bases are shared with TRBD2. Germline V gene sequence: CDR1 SGHRS, CDR2 YFSETQ. The CDR3 is 17 residues long. Trimming took 4 bases from V and 4 from J; bases not matched to a gene: 8. The CDR3 DNA is TGCGCCAGCAGCCCACGGGGACTAGCGGGAGATGCAGATACGCAGTATTTT. Protein sequence: CASSPRGLAGDADTQYF.

This clone was seen a single time. In DNA form, the CDR3 reads TGTGCCAGCAGACTCTTCTCGACACATCAGCCCCAGCATTTT. This translates into CASRLFSTHQPQHF. The V and J genes are TRBV2 and TRBJ1-5; D gene ambiguous. Trimming left V 6 bases short and J 5 bases short, with 14 bases between. The length of the CDR3 is 14 residues. Germline CDR1 and CDR2: SNHLY and FYNNEI.

This chain links TRBV27 with TRBJ2-5, with D perhaps matching TRBD2 (7 bases). Germline V gene lookup returns CDR1 MNHEY and CDR2 SMNVEV (reference sequence). Trimming removed 2 bases from V and 4 bases from J, with 14 bases in between. The CDR3 runs to 15 residues. The CDR3 DNA reads as TGTGCCAGCAGTTTACAGGGGCCTAGCGGAGAGACCCAGTACTTC. This encodes CASSLQGPSGETQYF.